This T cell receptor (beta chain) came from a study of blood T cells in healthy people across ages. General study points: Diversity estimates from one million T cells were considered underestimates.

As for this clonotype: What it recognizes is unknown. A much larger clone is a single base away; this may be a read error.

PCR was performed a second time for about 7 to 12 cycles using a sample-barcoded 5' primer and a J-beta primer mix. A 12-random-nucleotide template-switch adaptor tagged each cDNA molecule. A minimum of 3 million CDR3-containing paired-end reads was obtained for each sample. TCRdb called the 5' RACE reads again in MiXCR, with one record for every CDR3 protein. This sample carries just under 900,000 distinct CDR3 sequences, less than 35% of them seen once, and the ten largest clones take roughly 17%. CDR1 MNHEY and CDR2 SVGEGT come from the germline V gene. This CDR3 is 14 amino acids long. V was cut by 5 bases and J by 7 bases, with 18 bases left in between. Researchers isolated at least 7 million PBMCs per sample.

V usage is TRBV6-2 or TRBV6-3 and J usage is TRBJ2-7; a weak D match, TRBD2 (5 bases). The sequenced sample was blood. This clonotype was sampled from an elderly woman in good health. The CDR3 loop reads CASSTSGLGDEQYF. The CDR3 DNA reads TGTGCCAGCAGTACTTCCGGACTCGGGGATGAGCAGTACTTC.